Listed here are 5 T cell receptor beta chains from one sample, sequenced in a study of OX40 agonist ivuxolimab in advanced cancers. Using immunoSEQ multiplex PCR, the repertoire was profiled, and TCRdb retains in-frame clones only, with some absent. The sample lists about 75,000 clones; 86% were seen once. The sequencing here drew on CD4+ or CD8+ T cells sorted from blood, taken in a trial of the OX40 agonist ivuxolimab. Receptors were obtained from an adult with an advanced solid tumor such as melanoma, head and neck, liver or kidney cancer.

This chain links TRBV7-2 with TRBJ2-5, with TRBD1 identical over 8 bases. J gave up 2 bases and V 5 bases, and 4 bases lay outside the gene matches. Germline CDR1 SGHTA, CDR2 FQGNSA. The CDR3 loop spans 14 amino acids. CDR3 in DNA: TGTGCCAGCAGCCCGGACAGGGTACAAGAGACCCAGTACTTC. This codes for CASSPDRVQETQYF.

The rearrangement links TRBV15 to TRBJ1-4; D is unclear. There are 15 residues in the CDR3. The V end lost 3 bases, the J end lost 2 bases, and 10 bases lay between the germline ends. Germline values: CDR1 LNHNV, CDR2 YYDKDF (reference sequence). CDR3 loop: CATSRGGSTNEKLFF. The CDR3 nucleotides are TGTGCCACCAGCAGGGGAGGATCCACTAATGAAAAACTGTTTTTT.

V is TRBV29-1 and J is TRBJ2-5; D may be TRBD1 (6 bases). CDR1 and CDR2 from the germline V gene are SQVTM and ANQGSEA. The CDR3 contains 11 residues. Trimming removed 4 bases at V and 5 bases at J, with 8 bases between. CDR3 sequence (DNA): TGCAGCGTTGCGCAGGGGGAGACCCAGTACTTC. Translated, it gives CSVAQGETQYF.

In its sample, this clone was seen a few times. The chain recombines TRBV14 with TRBJ1-2; D possibly corresponds to TRBD1 (5 bases). With 6 bases removed from V and 3 bases from J, the gap between germline ends came to 11 bases. Per germline, CDR1 SGHDN and CDR2 FVKESK. The CDR3 is 13 residues long. CDR3 in DNA: TGTGCCAGCAGTCGACAGCCCTACTATGGCTACACCTTC. It specifies CASSRQPYYGYTF.

This clone has more than one count but fewer than ten. This chain links TRBV7-9 with TRBJ1-3; D remains ambiguous. V was trimmed by 4 bases and J by 0 bases, leaving 13 bases between them. CDR3 length: 16 amino acids. Germline CDR1 reads SEHNR; CDR2 reads FQNEAQ (reference sequence). The CDR3 nucleotides are TGTGCCAGCAGCTCCTCATCGGGATTCTCTGGAAACACCATATATTTT. This translates into CASSSSSGFSGNTIYF. Full variable domain (rest looked up from reference TRBV7-9 and TRBJ1-3): DTGVSQNPRHKITKRGQNVTFRCDPISEHNRLYWYRQTLGQGPEFLTYFQNEAQLEKSRLLSDRFSAERPKGSFSTLEIQRTEQGDSAMYLCASSSSSGFSGNTIYFGEGSWLTVV.